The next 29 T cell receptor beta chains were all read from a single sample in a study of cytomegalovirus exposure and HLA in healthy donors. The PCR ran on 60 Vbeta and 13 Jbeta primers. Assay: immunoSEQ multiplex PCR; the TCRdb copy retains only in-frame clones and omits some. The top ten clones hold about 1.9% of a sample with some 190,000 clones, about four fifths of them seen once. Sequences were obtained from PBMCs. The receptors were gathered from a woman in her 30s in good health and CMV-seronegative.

This chain's CDR3 is CASSNKGTGDYEQYF. The CDR3 nucleotides read TGTGCCAGCAGCAATAAAGGGACAGGGGACTACGAGCAGTACTTC. V is TRBV21-1 and J is TRBJ2-7; the table names TRBD1, a call not compared with the DNA. TRBV21-1 represents a pseudogene. The CDR3 covers 15 residues.

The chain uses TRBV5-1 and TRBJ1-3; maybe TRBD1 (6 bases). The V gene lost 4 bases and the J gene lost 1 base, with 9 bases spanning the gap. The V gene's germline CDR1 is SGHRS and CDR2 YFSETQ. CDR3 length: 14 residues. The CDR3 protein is CASSPQGSGNTIYF. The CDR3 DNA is TGCGCCAGCAGCCCTCAGGGGTCTGGAAACACCATATATTTT.

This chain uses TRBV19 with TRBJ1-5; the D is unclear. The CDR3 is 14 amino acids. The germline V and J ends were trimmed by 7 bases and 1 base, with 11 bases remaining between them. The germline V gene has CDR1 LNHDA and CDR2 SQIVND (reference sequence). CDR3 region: CASTPLISNQPQHF. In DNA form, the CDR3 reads TGTGCCAGTACCCCTCTAATCAGCAATCAGCCCCAGCATTTT.

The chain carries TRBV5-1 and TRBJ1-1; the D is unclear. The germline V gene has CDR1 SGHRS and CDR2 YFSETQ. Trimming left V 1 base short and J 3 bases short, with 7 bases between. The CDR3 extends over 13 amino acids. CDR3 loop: CASSLHADTEAFF. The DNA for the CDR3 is TGCGCCAGCAGCTTGCACGCAGACACTGAAGCTTTCTTT.

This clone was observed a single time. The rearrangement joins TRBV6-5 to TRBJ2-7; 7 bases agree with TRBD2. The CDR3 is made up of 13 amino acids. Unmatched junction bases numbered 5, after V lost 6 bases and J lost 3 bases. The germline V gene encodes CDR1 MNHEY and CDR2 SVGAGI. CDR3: CASSTGGGYEQYF. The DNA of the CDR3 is TGTGCCAGCAGCACAGGCGGGGGCTACGAGCAGTACTTC.

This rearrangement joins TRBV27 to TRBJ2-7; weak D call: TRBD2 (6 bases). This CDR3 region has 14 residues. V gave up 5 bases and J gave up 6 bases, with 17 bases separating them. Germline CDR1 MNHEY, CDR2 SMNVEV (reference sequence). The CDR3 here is CASSLRTQRAEQYF. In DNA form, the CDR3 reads TGTGCCAGCAGTCTCAGGACCCAGCGGGCCGAGCAGTACTTC.

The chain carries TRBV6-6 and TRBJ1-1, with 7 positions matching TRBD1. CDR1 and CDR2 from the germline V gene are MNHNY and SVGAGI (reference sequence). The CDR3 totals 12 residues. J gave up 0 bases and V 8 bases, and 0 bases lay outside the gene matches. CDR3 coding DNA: TGTGCCAGCGGACAGGTGAACACTGAAGCTTTCTTT. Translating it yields CASGQVNTEAFF.

The CDR3 region has the DNA TGTGCCAGCAGCTTAGGGCAGTCCAATCAGCCCCAGCATTTT. It is translated as CASSLGQSNQPQHF. The chain links TRBV7-9 to TRBJ1-5; D gene ambiguous. CDR3 length: 14 residues. The germline gives CDR1 SEHNR, CDR2 FQNEAQ (reference sequence). The V end lost 1 base, the J end lost 3 bases, and 7 bases lay between the germline ends.

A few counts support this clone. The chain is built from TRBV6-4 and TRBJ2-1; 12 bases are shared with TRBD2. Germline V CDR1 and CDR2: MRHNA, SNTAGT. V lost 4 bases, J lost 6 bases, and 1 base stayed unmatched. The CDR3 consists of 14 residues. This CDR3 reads CASSGLAGANEQFF. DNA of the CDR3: TGTGCCAGCAGTGGACTAGCGGGGGCCAATGAGCAGTTCTTC.

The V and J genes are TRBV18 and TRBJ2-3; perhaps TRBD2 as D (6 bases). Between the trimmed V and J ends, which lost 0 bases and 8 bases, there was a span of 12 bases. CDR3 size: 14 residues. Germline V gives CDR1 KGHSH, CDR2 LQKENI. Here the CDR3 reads CASSPPSVGGTQYF. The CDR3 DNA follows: TGTGCCAGCTCACCACCGTCAGTCGGGGGTACGCAGTATTTT.

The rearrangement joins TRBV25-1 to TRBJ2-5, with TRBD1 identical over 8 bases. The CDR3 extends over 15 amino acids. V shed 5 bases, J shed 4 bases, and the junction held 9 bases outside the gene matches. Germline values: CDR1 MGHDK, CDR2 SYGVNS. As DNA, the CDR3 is TGTGCCAGCAGTAAGTCCGCCGGGACAGGAGAGACCCAGTACTTC. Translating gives CASSKSAGTGETQYF.

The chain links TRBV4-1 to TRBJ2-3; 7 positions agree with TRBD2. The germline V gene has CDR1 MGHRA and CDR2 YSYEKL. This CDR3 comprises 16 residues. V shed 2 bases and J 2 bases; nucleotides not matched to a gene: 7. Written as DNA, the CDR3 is TGCGCCAGCAGCCAAAATCGGGGGGAGATCACAGATACGCAGTATTTT. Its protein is CASSQNRGEITDTQYF.

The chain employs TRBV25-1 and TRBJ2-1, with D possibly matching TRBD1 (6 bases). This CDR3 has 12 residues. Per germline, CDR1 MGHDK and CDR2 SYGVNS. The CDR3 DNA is TGTGCTACCGGACAGAGATACAATGAGCAGTTCTTC. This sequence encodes CATGQRYNEQFF.

The CDR3 coding sequence is TGTGCCAGCAGCTTAGGGGAGGGGGGCAACTACGAGCAGTACTTC. Its protein product is CASSLGEGGNYEQYF. This chain joins TRBV7-7 and TRBJ2-7; TRBD2 might be the D (7 bases). V was clipped by 1 base and J by 3 bases, with 13 bases between them. In germline, CDR1 is SSHAT, CDR2 FNYEAQ (reference sequence). This CDR3 has 15 amino acids.

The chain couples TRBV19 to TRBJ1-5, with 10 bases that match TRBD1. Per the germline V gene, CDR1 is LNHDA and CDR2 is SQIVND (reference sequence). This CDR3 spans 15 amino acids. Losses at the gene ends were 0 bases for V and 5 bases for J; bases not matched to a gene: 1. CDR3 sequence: CASSIDGQGDQPQHF. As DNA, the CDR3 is TGTGCCAGTAGTATAGATGGACAGGGGGATCAGCCCCAGCATTTT.

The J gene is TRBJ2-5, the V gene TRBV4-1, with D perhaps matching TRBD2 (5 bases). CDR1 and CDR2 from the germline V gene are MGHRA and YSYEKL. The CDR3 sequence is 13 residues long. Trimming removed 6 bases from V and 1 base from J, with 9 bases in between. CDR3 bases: TGCGCCAGCAGGCCCGGGGTCCAAGAGACCCAGTACTTC. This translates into CASRPGVQETQYF.

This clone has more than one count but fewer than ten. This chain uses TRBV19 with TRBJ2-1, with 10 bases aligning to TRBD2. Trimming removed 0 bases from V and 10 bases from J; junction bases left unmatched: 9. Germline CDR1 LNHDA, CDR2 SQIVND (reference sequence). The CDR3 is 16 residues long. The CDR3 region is CASSIDLYGTSVEQFF. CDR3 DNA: TGTGCCAGTAGTATAGATCTATACGGGACTAGCGTGGAGCAGTTCTTC. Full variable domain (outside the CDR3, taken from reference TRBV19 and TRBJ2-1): DGGITQSPKYLFRKEGQNVTLSCEQNLNHDAMYWYRQDPGQGLRLIYYSQIVNDFQKGDIAEGYSVSREKKESFPLTVTSAQKNPTAFYLCASSIDLYGTSVEQFFGPGTRLTVL.

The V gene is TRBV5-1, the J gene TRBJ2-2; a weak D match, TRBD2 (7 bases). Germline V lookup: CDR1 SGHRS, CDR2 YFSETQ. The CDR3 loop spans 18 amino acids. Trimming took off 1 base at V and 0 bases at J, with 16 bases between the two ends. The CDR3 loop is CASSLKRRGAANTGELFF. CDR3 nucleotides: TGCGCCAGCAGCTTGAAACGTCGGGGGGCCGCGAACACCGGGGAGCTGTTTTTT. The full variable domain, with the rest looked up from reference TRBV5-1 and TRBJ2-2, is KAGVTQTPRYLIKTRGQQVTLSCSPISGHRSVSWYQQTPGQGLQFLFEYFSETQRNKGNFPGRFSGRQFSNSRSEMNVSTLELGDSALYLCASSLKRRGAANTGELFFGEGSRLTVL.

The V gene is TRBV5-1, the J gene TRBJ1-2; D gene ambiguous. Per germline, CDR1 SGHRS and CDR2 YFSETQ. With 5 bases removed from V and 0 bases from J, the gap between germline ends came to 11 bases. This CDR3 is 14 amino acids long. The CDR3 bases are TGCGCCAGCAGTAGAACGGGGACTAACTATGGCTACACCTTC. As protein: CASSRTGTNYGYTF.

CDR3 residues: CATSSPGGRLYGYTF. For the CDR3, the DNA is TGTGCCACCAGCAGTCCAGGGGGGAGGTTATATGGCTACACCTTC. The chain links TRBV15 to TRBJ1-2; 7 positions agree with TRBD1. CDR3 length: 15 residues. V trimming: 3 bases; J trimming: 5 bases; junction bases outside the gene matches: 9. Germline CDR1 is LNHNV and CDR2 is YYDKDF (reference sequence).

CDR3 sequence reads: CASSFRPNTEAFF. For the CDR3, the DNA is TGTGCCAGCAGCTTCAGGCCGAACACTGAAGCTTTCTTT. This chain joins TRBV5-5 and TRBJ1-1; no reliable D call. Germline V gene lookup returns CDR1 SGHKS and CDR2 YYEKEE (reference sequence). Trimming took 2 bases from V and 1 from J, leaving 6 bases between them. The CDR3 has 13 residues.

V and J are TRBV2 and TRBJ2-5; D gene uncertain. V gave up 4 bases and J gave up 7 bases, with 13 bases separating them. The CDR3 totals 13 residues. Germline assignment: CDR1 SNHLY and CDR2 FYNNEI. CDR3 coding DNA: TGTGCCAGCAGTGGTAACCCTAACTTGACCCAGTACTTC. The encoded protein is CASSGNPNLTQYF.

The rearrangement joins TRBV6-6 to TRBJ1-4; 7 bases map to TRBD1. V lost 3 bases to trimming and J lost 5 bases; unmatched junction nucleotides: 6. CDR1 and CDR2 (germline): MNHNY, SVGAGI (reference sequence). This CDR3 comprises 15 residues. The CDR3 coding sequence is TGTGCCAGCAGTTATGGGGGACAGAGAAATGAAAAACTGTTTTTT. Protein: CASSYGGQRNEKLFF.

CDR3 protein: CAWSVGTVQGYTF. CDR3 nucleotide sequence: TGTGCCTGGAGCGTAGGGACAGTTCAAGGCTACACCTTC. The chain is built from TRBV30 and TRBJ1-2, with 7 bases matching TRBD1. Germline loops: CDR1 GTSNPN, CDR2 SVGIG (reference sequence). V lost 3 bases to trimming and J lost 8 bases; unmatched junction nucleotides: 9. CDR3 length: 13 residues. The variable domain in full, with the rest retrieved from reference TRBV30 and TRBJ1-2, is SQTIHQWPATLVQPVGSPLSLECTVEGTSNPNLYWYRQAAGRGLQLLFYSVGIGQISSEVPQNLSASRPQDRQFILSSKKLLLSDSGFYLCAWSVGTVQGYTFGSGTRLTVV.

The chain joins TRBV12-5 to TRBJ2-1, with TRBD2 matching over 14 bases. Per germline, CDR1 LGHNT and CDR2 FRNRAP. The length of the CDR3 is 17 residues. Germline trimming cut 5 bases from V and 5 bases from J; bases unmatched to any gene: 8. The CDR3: CASGPPGLAGEHNEQFF. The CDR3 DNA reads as TGTGCTAGTGGTCCCCCGGGACTAGCGGGGGAACACAATGAGCAGTTCTTC.

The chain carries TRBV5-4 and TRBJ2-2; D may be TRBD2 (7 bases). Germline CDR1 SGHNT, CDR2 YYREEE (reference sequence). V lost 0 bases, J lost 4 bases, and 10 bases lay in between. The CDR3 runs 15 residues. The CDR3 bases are TGTGCCAGCAGCTTGGAAGGGGGGGTCACCGGGGAGCTGTTTTTT. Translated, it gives CASSLEGGVTGELFF.

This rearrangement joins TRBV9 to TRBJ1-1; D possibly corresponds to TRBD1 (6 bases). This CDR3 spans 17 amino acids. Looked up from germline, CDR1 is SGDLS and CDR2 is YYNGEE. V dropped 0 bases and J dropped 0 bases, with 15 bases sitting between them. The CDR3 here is CASSVDPTGAMNTEAFF. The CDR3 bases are TGTGCCAGCAGCGTAGACCCGACAGGTGCCATGAACACTGAAGCTTTCTTT. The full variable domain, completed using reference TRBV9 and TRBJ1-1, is DSGVTQTPKHLITATGQRVTLRCSPRSGDLSVYWYQQSLDQGLQFLIQYYNGEERAKGNILERFSAQQFPDLHSELNLSSLELGDSALYFCASSVDPTGAMNTEAFFGQGTRLTVV.

In DNA, the CDR3 is TGTGCCAGCAGAAGTGGCGGGGGGTTGCTTAATGAGCAGTTCTTC. Translated, it gives CASRSGGGLLNEQFF. The chain recombines TRBV2 with TRBJ2-1, with TRBD2 identical over 8 bases. V was pared by 6 bases and J by 7 bases, with 11 bases of the junction left unmatched. The CDR3 covers 15 residues. Germline CDR1 is SNHLY and CDR2 is FYNNEI.

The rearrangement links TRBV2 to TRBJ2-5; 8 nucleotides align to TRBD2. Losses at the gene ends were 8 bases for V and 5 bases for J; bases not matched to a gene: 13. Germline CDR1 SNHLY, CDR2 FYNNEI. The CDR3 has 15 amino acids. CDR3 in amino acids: CASHHDGGAEETQYF. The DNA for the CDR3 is TGTGCCAGCCACCACGACGGGGGGGCCGAGGAGACCCAGTACTTC.